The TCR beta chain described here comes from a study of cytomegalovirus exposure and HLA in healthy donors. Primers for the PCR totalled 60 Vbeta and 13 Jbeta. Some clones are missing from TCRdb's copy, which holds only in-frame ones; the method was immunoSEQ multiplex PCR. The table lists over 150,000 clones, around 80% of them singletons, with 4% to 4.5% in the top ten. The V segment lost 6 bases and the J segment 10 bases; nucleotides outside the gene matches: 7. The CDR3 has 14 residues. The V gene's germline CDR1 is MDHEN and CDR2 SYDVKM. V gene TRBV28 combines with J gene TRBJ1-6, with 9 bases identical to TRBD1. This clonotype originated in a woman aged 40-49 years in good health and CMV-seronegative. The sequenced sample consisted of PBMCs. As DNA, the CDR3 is TGTGCCAGCAGCCAGACAGGGGGAAGATCACCCCTCCACTTT. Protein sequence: CASSQTGGRSPLHF.